This entry features one T cell receptor (beta chain) sequence. The entry originates in a study of blood T cell repertoires in COVID-19. V was trimmed by 2 bases and J by 5 bases, leaving 19 bases between them. Looked up from germline, CDR1 is MNHEY and CDR2 is SVGEGT. The CDR3 loop spans 16 amino acids. The assay was immunoSEQ multiplex PCR, and TCRdb's table has in-frame clones only and misses some. The sample contains about 180,000 clones, roughly 83% of which appear only once. J is TRBJ2-7 and V is TRBV6-2 or TRBV6-3; possibly TRBD2 for D (6 bases). The sequence was collected from a human donor in a cohort sampled during active COVID-19. Sequenced material: peripheral blood. CDR3 region: CASSYPSGGIRDEQYF. CDR3 in DNA: TGTGCCAGCAGTTACCCGTCTGGAGGGATTAGGGACGAGCAGTACTTC.